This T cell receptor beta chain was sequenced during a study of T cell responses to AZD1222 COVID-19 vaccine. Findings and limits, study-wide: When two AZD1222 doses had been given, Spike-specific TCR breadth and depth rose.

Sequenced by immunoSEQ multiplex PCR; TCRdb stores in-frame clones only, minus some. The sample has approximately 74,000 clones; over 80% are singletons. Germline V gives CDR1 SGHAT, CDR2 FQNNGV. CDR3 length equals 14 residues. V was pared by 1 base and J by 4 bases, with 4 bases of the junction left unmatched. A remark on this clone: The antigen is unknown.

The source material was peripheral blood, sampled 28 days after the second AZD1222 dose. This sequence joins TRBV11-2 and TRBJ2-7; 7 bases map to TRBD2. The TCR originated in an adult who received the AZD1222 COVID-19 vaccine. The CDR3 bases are TGTGCCAGCAGCTTAGCGGGGGGTGGGTACGAGCAGTACTTC. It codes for CASSLAGGGYEQYF.